What follows are 19 T cell receptor beta chains derived from one specimen sequenced in a study of blood T cell repertoires in COVID-19. Clones were read by immunoSEQ multiplex PCR, and TCRdb kept only the in-frame ones, dropping some. This sample has roughly 250,000 clones; about 89% occur once, and the top ten carry about 0.8%. The sequenced sample was peripheral blood. These receptors originate from a young man with acute or convalescent COVID-19.

This chain connects TRBV4-2 to TRBJ1-5; the match to TRBD1 covers 8 bases. The CDR3 length is 14 residues. Trimming removed 2 bases from V and 6 bases from J; junction bases left unmatched: 3. CDR1 is LGHNA, CDR2 YNFKEQ, per germline. The CDR3 protein is CASSQQDRGQPQHF. CDR3 nucleotides: TGTGCCAGCAGCCAACAAGACAGGGGTCAGCCCCAGCATTTT.

The chain combines TRBV28 with TRBJ2-6; 7 positions agree with TRBD2. CDR1 is MDHEN and CDR2 is SYDVKM in the germline V gene. Trimming took 6 bases from V and 2 from J; bases not matched to a gene: 1. The length of the CDR3 is 14 residues. The CDR3 region is CASRGGTGANVLTF. CDR3 bases: TGTGCCAGCAGGGGAGGGACTGGGGCCAACGTCCTGACTTTC.

V gene TRBV19 combines with J gene TRBJ2-1; D is perhaps TRBD2 (5 bases). This CDR3 contains 16 residues. Germline V lookup: CDR1 LNHDA, CDR2 SQIVND (reference sequence). Trimming removed 5 bases at V and 2 bases at J, with 16 bases between. The CDR3 sequence is CASSFPRTGAYNEQFF. CDR3 DNA sequence: TGTGCCAGTAGTTTCCCCCGGACTGGGGCCTACAATGAGCAGTTCTTC.

In its sample, this clone was seen a few times. The chain employs TRBV14 and TRBJ2-5; 12 bases align to TRBD2. Germline-derived CDR1 and CDR2 are SGHDN and FVKESK. The CDR3 runs 15 residues. Trimming took 4 bases from V and 5 from J; bases not matched to a gene: 5. CDR3 residues: CASSPRLAGAETQYF. DNA for the CDR3: TGTGCCAGCAGCCCGCGACTAGCGGGAGCGGAGACCCAGTACTTC.

The V call is TRBV5-6, the J call TRBJ2-2, with a tentative D call TRBD2 (6 bases). The CDR3 runs 17 residues. V was pared by 3 bases and J by 2 bases, with 17 bases between. The V gene's germline CDR1 is SGHDT and CDR2 YYEEEE. CDR3 nucleotide sequence: TGTGCCAGCAGCTCCCTCCGGGACTCCTTAAACACCGGGGAGCTGTTTTTT. It is translated as CASSSLRDSLNTGELFF.

The rearrangement joins TRBV29-1 to TRBJ2-3, with 7 bases that match TRBD1. The CDR3 loop spans 13 amino acids. Per germline, CDR1 SQVTM and CDR2 ANQGSEA. With 4 bases clipped from V and 6 bases from J, the junction kept 7 bases outside the gene matches. In DNA form, the CDR3 reads TGCAGCGTTGTTAAGGGGGCGACGGATACGCAGTATTTT. Translation gives CSVVKGATDTQYF.

This chain's CDR3 is CASSSLEFNEKLFF. CDR3 in DNA: TGTGCCAGCAGTTCTTTAGAATTTAATGAAAAACTGTTTTTT. The genes are TRBV27 and TRBJ1-4; no clear D. Germline V gene lookup returns CDR1 MNHEY and CDR2 SMNVEV (reference sequence). V gave up 4 bases and J gave up 4 bases, with 10 bases separating them. The CDR3 consists of 14 residues. Based on the CDR3 plus reference TRBV27 and TRBJ1-4, the full variable domain is EAQVTQNPRYLITVTGKKLTVTCSQNMNHEYMSWYRQDPGLGLRQIYYSMNVEVTDKGDVPEGYKVSRKEKRNFPLILESPSPNQTSLYFCASSSLEFNEKLFFGSGTQLSVL.

This clone has only one observation. The chain carries TRBV25-1 and TRBJ2-1; 11 nucleotides agree with TRBD2. Germline CDR1 reads MGHDK; CDR2 reads SYGVNS. With V trimmed by 6 bases and J by 5 bases, 0 bases remained unmatched. The CDR3 contains 13 residues. CDR3: CASRLAGDNEQFF. The DNA for the CDR3 is TGTGCCAGCAGACTAGCGGGAGACAATGAGCAGTTCTTC. The whole variable domain, filled in from reference TRBV25-1 and TRBJ2-1, reads EADIYQTPRYLVIGTGKKITLECSQTMGHDKMYWYQQDPGMELHLIHYSYGVNSTEKGDLSSESTVSRIRTEHFPLTLESARPSHTSQYLCASRLAGDNEQFFGPGTRLTVL.

The chain couples TRBV11-2 to TRBJ2-7, with 7 positions matching TRBD1. The germline CDR1 and CDR2 sequences are SGHAT and FQNNGV. This CDR3 is built from 14 residues. V gave up 1 base and J gave up 3 bases; unmatched junction bases: 3. As DNA, the CDR3 is TGTGCCAGCAGCTTAGTGGGACAGTTCTACGAGCAGTACTTC. The encoded protein is CASSLVGQFYEQYF. The full variable domain, rest sourced from reference TRBV11-2 and TRBJ2-7, is EAGVAQSPRYKIIEKRQSVAFWCNPISGHATLYWYQQILGQGPKLLIQFQNNGVVDDSQLPKDRFSAERLKGVDSTLKIQPAKLEDSAVYLCASSLVGQFYEQYFGPGTRLTVT.

This sequence joins TRBV18 and TRBJ1-3; 7 nucleotides align to TRBD1. Losses at the gene ends were 4 bases for V and 0 bases for J; bases not matched to a gene: 3. CDR1 is KGHSH and CDR2 is LQKENI in the germline V gene. The CDR3 length is 15 residues. Here the CDR3 reads CASSQGTVSGNTIYF. The CDR3 DNA reads TGTGCCAGCTCACAAGGGACAGTCTCTGGAAACACCATATATTTT.

This clone was picked up one time. The V call is TRBV2, the J call TRBJ1-6, with TRBD1 as a possible D gene (6 bases). Germline values: CDR1 SNHLY, CDR2 FYNNEI. The ends were cut back, 1 base at V and 9 bases at J, with 16 bases in the middle. CDR3 length equals 16 residues. This chain's CDR3 is CASSEEYPGATSPLHF. DNA for the CDR3: TGTGCCAGCAGTGAAGAATATCCAGGGGCGACTTCACCCCTCCACTTT.

A remark on this clone: Other nucleotide sequences in the sample specify the same CDR3. This chain connects TRBV19 to TRBJ2-3; 11 bases match TRBD2. The CDR3 has 16 amino acids. Per germline, CDR1 LNHDA and CDR2 SQIVND (reference sequence). V was pared by 1 base and J by 0 bases, with 0 bases of the junction left unmatched. In DNA, the CDR3 is TGTGCCAGTAGTATAGGACTAGCGGGGAGCACAGATACGCAGTATTTT. The encoded protein is CASSIGLAGSTDTQYF.

The chain couples TRBV18 to TRBJ2-1; D perhaps matches TRBD2 (5 bases). The germline V and J ends were trimmed by 1 base and 0 bases, with 16 bases remaining between them. CDR1 KGHSH and CDR2 LQKENI come from the germline V gene. The CDR3 has 18 residues. For the CDR3, the DNA is TGTGCCAGCTCACCACGGCTTGCGGGTTTGAGCTCCTACAATGAGCAGTTCTTC. This translates into CASSPRLAGLSSYNEQFF.

This clone was picked up one time. The V call is TRBV27, the J call TRBJ1-2, with 8 bases matching TRBD1. CDR1 is MNHEY, CDR2 SMNVEV, per germline (reference sequence). The V gene end was trimmed by 3 bases and the J gene end by 4 bases; junction bases not matched to a gene: 4. The CDR3 spans 14 residues. CDR3 in amino acids: CASSFVTGGYGYTF. For the CDR3, the DNA is TGTGCCAGCAGTTTCGTAACAGGGGGCTATGGCTACACCTTC.

This chain joins TRBV6-5 and TRBJ1-2; D not certain. The V end lost 4 bases, the J end lost 7 bases, and 10 bases lay between the germline ends. The CDR3 totals 12 residues. Germline-derived CDR1 and CDR2 are MNHEY and SVGAGI. The CDR3 loop reads CASSSRHGGYTF. CDR3 in DNA: TGTGCCAGCAGTTCCCGACACGGTGGCTACACCTTC.

This clone was recorded once. The rearrangement uses TRBV5-4 and TRBJ2-1; 9 bases fit TRBD1. V was pared by 0 bases and J by 2 bases, with 3 bases of the junction left unmatched. The CDR3 has 16 residues. Germline CDR1 reads SGHNT; CDR2 reads YYREEE (reference sequence). CDR3 region: CASSLGDRVTYNEQFF. The CDR3 region has the DNA TGTGCCAGCAGCTTGGGGGACAGGGTTACCTACAATGAGCAGTTCTTC.

The chain is built from TRBV19 and TRBJ1-1; a weak D match, TRBD1 (6 bases). The germline gives CDR1 LNHDA, CDR2 SQIVND (reference sequence). This CDR3 comprises 14 residues. Trimming shortened V by 0 bases and J by 1 base, and 6 bases separated the two germline ends. Here the CDR3 DNA reads TGTGCCAGTAGTATAGACAGGGGGAACACTGAAGCTTTCTTT. Its protein is CASSIDRGNTEAFF.

This chain links TRBV29-1 with TRBJ1-1; TRBD1 agrees at 7 bases. J gave up 1 base and V 7 bases, and 9 bases lay outside the gene matches. The CDR3 covers 14 residues. From germline, CDR1 is SQVTM and CDR2 ANQGSEA. CDR3 bases: TGCAGCGCCACCATACAGGGGAGGAACACTGAAGCTTTCTTT. It is translated as CSATIQGRNTEAFF. The variable domain in full, completed from reference TRBV29-1 and TRBJ1-1, reads SAVISQKPSRDICQRGTSLTIQCQVDSQVTMMFWYRQQPGQSLTLIATANQGSEATYESGFVIDKFPISRPNLTFSTLTVSNMSPEDSSIYLCSATIQGRNTEAFFGQGTRLTVV.

The J gene is TRBJ1-5, the V gene TRBV5-4, with D unresolved. The CDR3 has 13 amino acids. The V and J ends lost 3 bases and 3 bases respectively, with 7 bases between them. The germline CDR1 and CDR2 sequences are SGHNT and YYREEE (reference sequence). The CDR3 DNA is TGTGCCAGCAGCTACGACACCAATCAGCCCCAGCATTTT. It encodes CASSYDTNQPQHF.